The 12 T cell receptor beta chains in this list originate from one sample, sequenced in a study of cytomegalovirus exposure and HLA in healthy donors. The PCR contained 60 Vbeta and 13 Jbeta primers. Clones were sequenced by immunoSEQ multiplex PCR, and TCRdb holds only the in-frame ones, with some missing. This sample has roughly 180,000 clones, with more than 65% found just once. Material: PBMCs. All receptors derive from a male donor in good health and CMV-seronegative.

The chain joins TRBV19 to TRBJ2-1; 16 positions match TRBD2. The length of the CDR3 is 15 residues. V lost 9 bases, J lost 8 bases, and 7 bases stayed unmatched. The germline V gene has CDR1 LNHDA and CDR2 SQIVND (reference sequence). The CDR3, as DNA: TGTGCCAGGGGGACTAGCGGGAGGGCCTTGGATGAGCAGTTCTTC. Translated, it gives CARGTSGRALDEQFF.

The J gene is TRBJ2-5, the V gene TRBV9, with D possibly being TRBD1 (7 bases). The V end was cut by 6 bases, the J end by 2 bases, with 17 bases between. Germline loops: CDR1 SGDLS, CDR2 YYNGEE. This CDR3 comprises 15 residues. The CDR3 nucleotides are TGTGCCAGCACCACCCTGGGGGGACAGCAAGAGACCCAGTACTTC. It is translated as CASTTLGGQQETQYF.

The rearrangement uses TRBV28 and TRBJ2-5, with D maybe TRBD2 (6 bases). The CDR3 has 15 amino acids. From germline, CDR1 is MDHEN and CDR2 SYDVKM. Trimming removed 3 bases at V and 2 bases at J, with 13 bases between. In nucleotides, the CDR3 is TGTGCCAGCAGTTTCGGGGCGGGAAGACAAGAGACCCAGTACTTC. It translates to CASSFGAGRQETQYF. The full variable domain, completed using reference TRBV28 and TRBJ2-5, is DVKVTQSSRYLVKRTGEKVFLECVQDMDHENMFWYRQDPGLGLRLIYFSYDVKMKEKGDIPEGYSVSREKKERFSLILESASTNQTSMYLCASSFGAGRQETQYFGPGTRLLVL.

The chain links TRBV19 to TRBJ2-5; D is unclear. In germline, CDR1 is LNHDA, CDR2 SQIVND (reference sequence). Trimming took 3 bases from V and 4 from J, leaving 3 bases between them. This CDR3 has 11 amino acids. In DNA, the CDR3 is TGTGCCAGTAGTATCCGAGAGACCCAGTACTTC. It yields the protein CASSIRETQYF.

The chain is built from TRBV27 and TRBJ2-2, with D possibly TRBD2 on 7 matching bases. This CDR3 comprises 14 residues. V lost 6 bases and J 6 bases, leaving 14 bases between the germline ends. CDR1 and CDR2 (germline): MNHEY, SMNVEV (reference sequence). Written as DNA, the CDR3 is TGTGCCAGCAGGCGAGGGGGAGGGCCCGGGGAGCTGTTTTTT. Its translation: CASRRGGGPGELFF.

This chain connects TRBV11-1 to TRBJ2-7, with 8 bases matching TRBD1. There are 15 residues in the CDR3. V was clipped by 3 bases and J by 3 bases; unmatched bases: 7. Germline V lookup: CDR1 SGHAT, CDR2 FQDESV (reference sequence). DNA of the CDR3: TGTGCCAGCAGCTTCTCCAGGGGGCAACGCTACGAGCAGTACTTC. Translated: CASSFSRGQRYEQYF. Full variable domain (remainder filled in from reference TRBV11-1 and TRBJ2-7): EAEVAQSPRYKITEKSQAVAFWCDPISGHATLYWYRQILGQGPELLVQFQDESVVDDSQLPKDRFSAERLKGVDSTLKIQPAELGDSAMYLCASSFSRGQRYEQYFGPGTRLTVT.

This chain uses TRBV6-6 with TRBJ2-1, with 11 nucleotides matching TRBD2. Germline loops: CDR1 MNHNY, CDR2 SVGAGI (reference sequence). CDR3 length: 16 amino acids. V trimming: 7 bases; J trimming: 4 bases; junction bases outside the gene matches: 9. Written as DNA, the CDR3 is TGTGCCAGCATCGACCTCCGACTAGCGGGGTACAATGAGCAGTTCTTC. Protein sequence: CASIDLRLAGYNEQFF.

J is TRBJ1-4 and V is TRBV5-1, with 10 bases aligning to TRBD1. J lost 7 bases, V lost 4 bases, and 10 bases had no gene match. CDR3 length equals 16 residues. Germline V CDR1 and CDR2: SGHRS, YFSETQ. Here the CDR3 reads CASSRIDRGRSEKLFF. The CDR3 coding sequence is TGCGCCAGCAGCCGTATTGACAGGGGGCGAAGTGAAAAACTGTTTTTT.

The CDR3 DNA is TGTGCCAGCAGCTCCCGACAGGCTTCTCACGAGCAGTACTTC. Protein: CASSSRQASHEQYF. The V call is TRBV13, the J call TRBJ2-7, with D perhaps matching TRBD1 (6 bases). The CDR3 loop spans 14 amino acids. Trimming took 4 bases from V and 5 from J, leaving 15 bases between them. Germline values: CDR1 PRHDT, CDR2 FYEKMQ (reference sequence).

This clone has only a few counts. The rearrangement joins TRBV11-2 to TRBJ1-2; no firm D call. CDR3 length: 17 amino acids. CDR1 and CDR2 (germline): SGHAT, FQNNGV. V was shortened by 2 bases and J by 1 base, with 17 bases between the two germline ends. The CDR3, as DNA: TGTGCCAGCAGCTTAACCCGGCGGCAGAACCTTAACTATGGCTACACCTTC. This codes for CASSLTRRQNLNYGYTF.

This clone was detected only once. The chain combines TRBV4-3 with TRBJ2-2, with 7 bases identical to TRBD1. This CDR3 region has 15 residues. V shed 7 bases, J shed 5 bases, and the junction held 10 bases outside the gene matches. Germline CDR1 and CDR2: LGHNA and YSLEER. The DNA for the CDR3 is TGCGCCAGCAATTCCCAGGGACAGCGGACCGGGGAGCTGTTTTTT. Translation: CASNSQGQRTGELFF.

The chain employs TRBV4-3 and TRBJ2-1; 7 bases align to TRBD2. The germline V gene encodes CDR1 LGHNA and CDR2 YSLEER. J was trimmed by 8 bases and V by 0 bases; bases with no gene match: 13. CDR3 length equals 17 residues. The CDR3 nucleotides are TGCGCCAGCAGCCAAGAGGAGCTTGCGGGAGTTTTCGATGAGCAGTTCTTC. Encoded protein: CASSQEELAGVFDEQFF.